The 29 T cell receptor beta chains in this list originate from one sample, sequenced in a study of blood T cell repertoires in COVID-19. TCRdb's table, derived via immunoSEQ multiplex PCR, lists solely in-frame clones and lacks some. The profile covers approximately 150,000 clones, with about 86% appearing a single time and roughly 10% taken by the ten largest. Sequencing was performed on peripheral blood. The receptors derive from a man aged 65-85 years with active or convalescent COVID-19.

This clone was observed once. The V and J genes are TRBV6-2 or TRBV6-3 and TRBJ2-1; TRBD2 matches at 14 bases. Unmatched junction bases numbered 8, after V lost 0 bases and J lost 7 bases. The CDR3 extends over 18 amino acids. The germline V gene has CDR1 MNHEY and CDR2 SVGEGT. DNA for the CDR3: TGTGCCAGCAGTTACTCCCTGACTAGCGGGGGGGCCTGGAATGAGCAGTTCTTC. Translating gives CASSYSLTSGGAWNEQFF.

The CDR3 spells CASSLGQSNTEAFF. The CDR3 DNA sequence: TGTGCCAGCAGCTTAGGTCAATCGAACACTGAAGCTTTCTTT. The chain has TRBV7-2 and TRBJ1-1; D is unclear. V was cut by 1 base and J by 1 base, with 7 bases left in between. Per the germline V gene, CDR1 is SGHTA and CDR2 is FQGNSA. The CDR3 sequence is 14 residues long.

V and J are TRBV7-2 and TRBJ2-3; D not resolved. The CDR3 is 14 amino acids. CDR1 is SGHTA and CDR2 is FQGNSA in the germline V gene. V was clipped by 5 bases and J by 6 bases, with 15 bases between them. CDR3 nucleotide sequence: TGTGCCAGCAGCCAACTCAATCTCGCGGATACGCAGTATTTT. It yields the protein CASSQLNLADTQYF.

The gene calls are TRBV24-1 and TRBJ1-2, with 8 nucleotides matching TRBD1. The CDR3 is made up of 13 amino acids. Germline lookup yields CDR1 KGHDR and CDR2 SFDVKD. The trim removed 5 bases at V and 11 bases at J, leaving 9 bases unmatched. CDR3 sequence reads: CATSAGTGLGYTF. DNA of the CDR3: TGTGCCACCAGTGCCGGGACAGGCCTTGGTTACACCTTC.

The CDR3 DNA follows: TGTGCCAGCAGCTTGGCGTTGCTACTAGCGGGTACAGATACGCAGTATTTT. Translated, it gives CASSLALLLAGTDTQYF. The rearrangement joins TRBV5-5 to TRBJ2-3; the match to TRBD2 covers 9 bases. The CDR3 length is 17 residues. Trimming at V came to 0 bases and at J to 3 bases, leaving 8 bases not matched to a gene. CDR1 is SGHKS and CDR2 is YYEKEE in the germline V gene (reference sequence).

CDR3 sequence: CASSLAGTGNNEQFF. CDR3 coding DNA: TGTGCCAGCAGCTTGGCGGGGACAGGGAACAATGAGCAGTTCTTC. The chain carries TRBV7-9 and TRBJ2-1, with 9 bases lining up with TRBD1. The CDR3 has 15 amino acids. With V trimmed by 3 bases and J by 5 bases, 5 bases remained unmatched. The V gene's germline CDR1 is SEHNR and CDR2 FQNEAQ (reference sequence).

The gene calls are TRBV27 and TRBJ2-1; 11 bases line up with TRBD2. V was pared by 5 bases and J by 3 bases, with 9 bases of the junction left unmatched. The CDR3 is 17 residues long. Per the germline V gene, CDR1 is MNHEY and CDR2 is SMNVEV (reference sequence). As DNA, the CDR3 is TGTGCCAGCAGTCCCCGACTAGCGGGGCCCCTCTACAATGAGCAGTTCTTC. Translated: CASSPRLAGPLYNEQFF.

This chain uses TRBV5-1 with TRBJ2-5; 12 bases agree with TRBD2. V lost 0 bases and J lost 1; bases outside the gene matches: 13. The germline V gene has CDR1 SGHRS and CDR2 YFSETQ. The CDR3 length is 20 residues. CDR3 loop: CASSLGPATTSGSFQETQYF. DNA of the CDR3: TGCGCCAGCAGCTTGGGGCCCGCTACGACTAGCGGGAGTTTCCAAGAGACCCAGTACTTC.

This clone was seen a handful of times. CDR3 sequence reads: CASSSGQGARTGELFF. As DNA, the CDR3 is TGTGCCAGCAGTTCCGGACAGGGGGCGCGGACCGGGGAGCTGTTTTTT. The chain has TRBV6-5 and TRBJ2-2; 11 bases map to TRBD1. The CDR3 has 16 amino acids. CDR1 is MNHEY, CDR2 SVGAGI, per germline. Trimming at V came to 4 bases and at J to 5 bases, leaving 6 bases not matched to a gene.

The chain carries TRBV19 and TRBJ2-7; D is perhaps TRBD2 (7 bases). CDR1 is LNHDA and CDR2 is SQIVND in the germline V gene (reference sequence). Deletions cut 1 base from V and 3 bases from J, with 13 bases between. The CDR3 is made up of 15 amino acids. The CDR3 sequence: CASSIGAGAVYEQYF. The CDR3 DNA reads TGTGCCAGTAGTATAGGGGCGGGGGCAGTCTACGAGCAGTACTTC.

This chain joins TRBV15 and TRBJ2-5; TRBD2 aligns across 14 bases. After removal of 5 bases from V and 5 bases from J, the junction contained 4 bases not matched to a gene. CDR1 LNHNV and CDR2 YYDKDF come from the germline V gene (reference sequence). The CDR3 covers 15 residues. The CDR3 protein is CATSLRLAGGETQYF. The CDR3 nucleotides read TGTGCCACCAGCTTAAGACTAGCGGGAGGGGAGACCCAGTACTTC.

The rearrangement joins TRBV18 to TRBJ2-5; D not certain. V gave up 3 bases and J gave up 1 base, with 9 bases separating them. This CDR3 is 14 amino acids long. Germline-derived CDR1 and CDR2 are KGHSH and LQKENI. The DNA for the CDR3 is TGTGCCAGCTCACCGCCGACACCCCAAGAGACCCAGTACTTC. This codes for CASSPPTPQETQYF.

The chain carries TRBV5-4 and TRBJ2-5; no firm D call. Per germline, CDR1 SGHNT and CDR2 YYREEE (reference sequence). The CDR3 has 14 amino acids. V was clipped by 1 base and J by 9 bases, with 16 bases between them. The CDR3 DNA follows: TGTGCCAGCAGCTTGAGTCTGGGCCCCGTTCCCCAGTACTTC. This encodes CASSLSLGPVPQYF.

This chain links TRBV7-8 with TRBJ1-1; 7 bases are a match to TRBD1. V lost 5 bases and J lost 3; bases outside the gene matches: 6. Germline loops: CDR1 SGHVS, CDR2 FQNEAQ. The CDR3 is 14 amino acids. CDR3 in amino acids: CASSPSTGYTEAFF. DNA of the CDR3: TGTGCCAGCAGCCCCTCGACAGGGTACACTGAAGCTTTCTTT.

J is TRBJ2-5 and V is TRBV6-2 or TRBV6-3; TRBD1 is a possible D gene (6 bases). The germline V gene encodes CDR1 MNHEY and CDR2 SVGEGT. The CDR3 loop spans 13 amino acids. V was clipped by 6 bases and J by 6 bases, with 14 bases between them. The CDR3 is CASSPTGLKTQYF. In DNA form, the CDR3 reads TGTGCCAGCAGCCCTACAGGGTTGAAGACCCAGTACTTC.

The J gene is TRBJ2-1, the V gene TRBV18; D uncertain. V was cut by 3 bases and J by 3 bases, with 9 bases left in between. The CDR3 extends over 14 amino acids. Germline-derived CDR1 and CDR2 are KGHSH and LQKENI. This CDR3 reads CASSPQTGYNEQFF. The CDR3 nucleotides are TGTGCCAGCTCACCTCAAACCGGCTACAATGAGCAGTTCTTC.

Many counts were recorded for this clone. The rearrangement uses TRBV19 and TRBJ1-2; 8 bases line up with TRBD1. With V trimmed by 2 bases and J by 7 bases, 6 bases remained unmatched. The CDR3 loop spans 14 amino acids. From germline, CDR1 is LNHDA and CDR2 SQIVND (reference sequence). As DNA, the CDR3 is TGTGCCAGTAGTATACAGGGGGCGGGACGTGGCTACACCTTC. Its protein is CASSIQGAGRGYTF. The entire variable domain, with the rest obtained from reference TRBV19 and TRBJ1-2, is as follows: DGGITQSPKYLFRKEGQNVTLSCEQNLNHDAMYWYRQDPGQGLRLIYYSQIVNDFQKGDIAEGYSVSREKKESFPLTVTSAQKNPTAFYLCASSIQGAGRGYTFGSGTRLTVV.

This chain uses TRBV4-3 with TRBJ1-4; D unclear. CDR3 length: 14 amino acids. The germline V gene has CDR1 LGHNA and CDR2 YSLEER. V was pared by 1 base and J by 5 bases, with 8 bases between. DNA for the CDR3: TGCGCCAGCAGCCAAGGTCCAGGAAATGAAAAACTGTTTTTT. This encodes CASSQGPGNEKLFF.

This clone appeared a single time. In DNA form, the CDR3 reads TGCGCCAGCAGTGAACAGGGGGCCCACCAAGAGACCCAGTACTTC. This sequence encodes CASSEQGAHQETQYF. The chain combines TRBV23-1 with TRBJ2-5, with 9 nucleotides matching TRBD1. TRBV23-1 is treated as an ORF (open reading frame) with a function not yet certain. V lost 5 bases to trimming and J lost 0 bases; unmatched junction nucleotides: 4. The CDR3 loop spans 15 amino acids.

V is TRBV11-2 and J is TRBJ2-7; D possibly corresponds to TRBD1 (5 bases). Germline values: CDR1 SGHAT, CDR2 FQNNGV. The CDR3 spans 12 residues. Trimming left V 5 bases short and J 4 bases short, with 9 bases between. The CDR3 loop reads CASSQQGYEQYF. DNA for the CDR3: TGTGCCAGCAGCCAGCAGGGTTACGAGCAGTACTTC.

The rearrangement uses TRBV7-2 and TRBJ1-1, with D possibly being TRBD1 (6 bases). Germline V CDR1 and CDR2: SGHTA, FQGNSA. Trimming took off 6 bases at V and 1 base at J, with 15 bases between the two ends. The CDR3 has 15 amino acids. CDR3 loop: CASRTLGRGNTEAFF. For the CDR3, the DNA is TGTGCCAGCAGGACCCTTGGCAGGGGGAACACTGAAGCTTTCTTT.

The J gene is TRBJ1-5, the V gene TRBV18; TRBD1 matches 7 bases. This CDR3 is 14 amino acids long. Germline CDR1 reads KGHSH; CDR2 reads LQKENI. V trimming: 8 bases; J trimming: 5 bases; junction bases outside the gene matches: 9. The CDR3 nucleotides read TGTGCCAGCCAACACGACAGGGAGGATCAGCCCCAGCATTTT. Translating it yields CASQHDREDQPQHF.

V usage is TRBV6-6 and J usage is TRBJ1-4, with 10 positions matching TRBD1. CDR1 is MNHNY and CDR2 is SVGAGI in the germline V gene (reference sequence). The CDR3 length is 14 residues. With 2 bases clipped from V and 8 bases from J, the junction kept 2 bases outside the gene matches. CDR3 nucleotides: TGTGCCAGCAGTTACGACAGGGGGCGCGAAAAACTGTTTTTT. Translation: CASSYDRGREKLFF.

The chain has TRBV7-3 and TRBJ2-3; 10 bases line up with TRBD2. The CDR3 is made up of 14 amino acids. Looked up from germline, CDR1 is SGHTA and CDR2 is FQGTGA. V was clipped by 6 bases and J by 14 bases; unmatched bases: 14. DNA of the CDR3: TGTGCCAGCAGGTCCGGGACTAGCGTCTCTCCGGCGTATTTT. Translating it yields CASRSGTSVSPAYF.

The V gene is TRBV6-5, the J gene TRBJ1-1, with a tentative D call TRBD1 (5 bases). Deletions cut 6 bases from V and 2 bases from J, with 13 bases between. Germline lookup yields CDR1 MNHEY and CDR2 SVGAGI. The CDR3 covers 14 residues. CDR3 residues: CASRGPQTNTEAFF. For the CDR3, the DNA is TGTGCCAGCAGGGGGCCCCAAACAAACACTGAAGCTTTCTTT.

The chain couples TRBV6-4 to TRBJ2-2; TRBD2 matches 10 bases. Trimming removed 2 bases from V and 4 bases from J; junction bases left unmatched: 4. CDR3 size: 16 residues. Looked up from germline, CDR1 is MRHNA and CDR2 is SNTAGT. The CDR3 nucleotides read TGTGCCAGCAGTGACGGGTCTAGCGGGGGCACCGGGGAGCTGTTTTTT. Translating gives CASSDGSSGGTGELFF.

The chain links TRBV5-6 to TRBJ1-1; 8 bases are a match to TRBD1. Looked up from germline, CDR1 is SGHDT and CDR2 is YYEEEE. Unmatched junction bases numbered 5, after V lost 1 base and J lost 6 bases. This CDR3 has 14 residues. CDR3 DNA sequence: TGTGCCAGCAGCTTGCAGGGGGCTTCTGCTGAAGCTTTCTTT. Its translation is CASSLQGASAEAFF.

The chain combines TRBV6-2 or TRBV6-3 with TRBJ1-2; 8 bases map to TRBD1. V lost 2 bases to trimming and J lost 4 bases; unmatched junction nucleotides: 6. This CDR3 contains 15 residues. CDR1 is MNHEY, CDR2 SVGEGT, per germline. For the CDR3, the DNA is TGTGCCAGCAGTTACCTCTCCGGGACAGGCTATGGCTACACCTTC. Translating it yields CASSYLSGTGYGYTF.

V gene TRBV10-3 combines with J gene TRBJ1-5, with TRBD1 as a possible D gene (6 bases). V was trimmed by 6 bases and J by 5 bases, leaving 17 bases between them. This CDR3 is 15 amino acids long. The V gene's germline CDR1 is ENHRY and CDR2 SYGVKD. CDR3 bases: TGTGCCATCAGGTCAGGGGCCGGGGTGGATCAGCCCCAGCATTTT. Translation gives CAIRSGAGVDQPQHF.